The 22 T cell receptor beta chains below all came from one sample that was sequenced in a study of T cell changes during pregnancy in multiple sclerosis (dated by TCRdb to between 2018 and 2021). The protocol used for the library was the immunoSEQ multiplex PCR assay. The clones in this table, taken by TCRdb from immuneACCESS, are in-frame only. Not every clone is retained; where verified, under half of the shortfall comes from an unresolved V gene, and the cause of the rest is unknown. The sample table records approximately 130,000 clones; 90% to 98% of these occur just once. The top ten clones comprise about 0.42% of the sample. The specimen comprised peripheral blood, sampled after pregnancy. All receptors derive from a female donor with multiple sclerosis, enrolled in a pregnancy study.

The rearrangement uses TRBV10-3 and TRBJ1-1, with D uncertain. The germline V gene has CDR1 ENHRY and CDR2 SYGVKD. V shed 6 bases and J shed 3 bases, with 11 bases lying between them. The CDR3 has 13 amino acids. As DNA, the CDR3 is TGTGCCATCAGGGACGGGGAATACACTGAAGCTTTCTTT. Its protein product is CAIRDGEYTEAFF.

The chain uses TRBV10-3 and TRBJ2-2, with a possible D match to TRBD2 (5 bases). CDR1 and CDR2 from the germline V gene are ENHRY and SYGVKD. Trimming stripped 0 bases from V and 5 bases from J, with 10 bases between. The CDR3 is 15 residues long. The CDR3 nucleotides are TGTGCCATCAGTGAGTCTGGACGAGGGACCGGGGAGCTGTTTTTT. Amino acids: CAISESGRGTGELFF.

The chain is built from TRBV2 and TRBJ2-7; weak D call: TRBD2 (8 bases). V was shortened by 6 bases and J by 2 bases, with 20 bases between the two germline ends. The germline gives CDR1 SNHLY, CDR2 FYNNEI. The CDR3 spans 16 residues. CDR3: CASSPGGGGRTYEQYF. The CDR3 nucleotides are TGTGCCAGCAGCCCAGGGGGGGGCGGGAGGACCTACGAGCAGTACTTC.

V is TRBV5-6 and J is TRBJ2-1; D ambiguous. Germline values: CDR1 SGHDT, CDR2 YYEEEE. Trimming stripped 0 bases from V and 5 bases from J, with 6 bases between. The CDR3 consists of 13 residues. As DNA, the CDR3 is TGTGCCAGCAGCTTGGATCGTGACAATGAGCAGTTCTTC. It is translated as CASSLDRDNEQFF.

The genes are TRBV6-6 and TRBJ1-1; a weak D match, TRBD1 (5 bases). V lost 6 bases and J 1 base, leaving 12 bases between the germline ends. The CDR3 extends over 14 amino acids. Germline CDR1 and CDR2: MNHNY and SVGAGI (reference sequence). In DNA form, the CDR3 reads TGTGCCAGCAGCCTCGGCACAGGGAACACTGAAGCTTTCTTT. Amino acid sequence: CASSLGTGNTEAFF.

This chain connects TRBV4-3 to TRBJ2-1; 9 nucleotides line up with TRBD2. This CDR3 comprises 16 residues. The V segment lost 4 bases and the J segment 9 bases; nucleotides outside the gene matches: 13. Looked up from germline, CDR1 is LGHNA and CDR2 is YSLEER. The CDR3 protein is CASSLTISGSYSEQFF. The CDR3 DNA reads TGCGCCAGCAGCCTTACCATTAGCGGGAGCTATAGTGAGCAGTTCTTC.

The V and J genes are TRBV19 and TRBJ2-1; maybe TRBD1 (5 bases). Germline lookup yields CDR1 LNHDA and CDR2 SQIVND (reference sequence). The V end lost 7 bases, the J end lost 4 bases, and 14 bases lay between the germline ends. The CDR3 sequence is 14 residues long. CDR3 loop: CASTPQGNYNEQFF. The DNA for the CDR3 is TGTGCCAGTACCCCCCAGGGAAATTACAATGAGCAGTTCTTC.

The chain combines TRBV30 with TRBJ2-3; 9 bases match TRBD1. V dropped 4 bases and J dropped 2; count of bases not matched to a gene: 7. The CDR3 loop spans 15 amino acids. Germline V gene sequence: CDR1 GTSNPN, CDR2 SVGIG (reference sequence). CDR3 residues: CAWTPGQGFTDTQYF. The CDR3 DNA reads as TGTGCCTGGACTCCGGGACAGGGTTTCACAGATACGCAGTATTTT.

The rearrangement joins TRBV5-1 to TRBJ2-7; tentatively, D is TRBD1 (6 bases). The germline V and J ends were trimmed by 4 bases and 6 bases, with 14 bases remaining between them. Germline CDR1 and CDR2: SGHRS and YFSETQ. This CDR3 has 13 amino acids. The CDR3 spells CASSPRTDFEQYF. The CDR3 DNA reads TGCGCCAGCAGCCCACGGACAGATTTCGAGCAGTACTTC.

The J gene is TRBJ2-3, the V gene TRBV7-2, with 9 bases that match TRBD2. CDR1 and CDR2 (germline): SGHTA, FQGNSA. This CDR3 region has 15 residues. With 11 bases clipped from V and 1 base from J, the junction kept 10 bases outside the gene matches. For the CDR3, the DNA is TGTGCCGTTCTCGAGCGGGAGGCGGGCACAGATACGCAGTATTTT. Its translation is CAVLEREAGTDTQYF.

The chain links TRBV28 to TRBJ2-7; maybe TRBD2 (6 bases). CDR1 and CDR2 (germline): MDHEN, SYDVKM. V lost 6 bases to trimming and J lost 1 base, with 13 bases between them. The CDR3 has 14 residues. DNA of the CDR3: TGTGCCAGCAGGAGAAGGACTATTTCCTACGAGCAGTACTTC. Encoded protein: CASRRRTISYEQYF.

This clone was detected only once. The chain employs TRBV5-1 and TRBJ2-3, with D possibly TRBD2 on 5 matching bases. The V end was cut by 0 bases, the J end by 0 bases, with 17 bases between. There are 18 residues in the CDR3. The germline CDR1 and CDR2 sequences are SGHRS and YFSETQ. The CDR3 spells CASSLAGRAKWSTDTQYF. The CDR3 DNA follows: TGCGCCAGCAGCTTGGCCGGGCGGGCCAAGTGGAGCACAGATACGCAGTATTTT.

This sequence joins TRBV7-2 and TRBJ1-2; 7 bases are shared with TRBD1. This CDR3 contains 15 residues. V lost 1 base, J lost 2 bases, and 4 bases stayed unmatched. Per the germline V gene, CDR1 is SGHTA and CDR2 is FQGNSA. In DNA, the CDR3 is TGTGCCAGCAGCTTAGGCGAGGGGGCGAACTATGGCTACACCTTC. Its protein is CASSLGEGANYGYTF.

V usage is TRBV7-8 and J usage is TRBJ1-1; no definite D call. Germline values: CDR1 SGHVS, CDR2 FQNEAQ. The CDR3 sequence is 14 residues long. V gave up 1 base and J gave up 6 bases, with 12 bases separating them. CDR3 residues: CASSLVGGLPEAFF. The CDR3 bases are TGTGCCAGCAGCTTAGTTGGAGGGTTGCCTGAAGCTTTCTTT.

This clone was detected only once. The rearrangement joins TRBV10-3 to TRBJ1-4; D is perhaps TRBD1 (6 bases). V dropped 5 bases and J dropped 0 bases, with 10 bases sitting between them. Germline-derived CDR1 and CDR2 are ENHRY and SYGVKD. The CDR3 is made up of 15 amino acids. CDR3 protein: CAISNRVATNEKLFF. CDR3 coding DNA: TGTGCCATCAGTAACAGGGTGGCAACTAATGAAAAACTGTTTTTT.

The J gene is TRBJ2-2, the V gene TRBV5-1, with 8 positions matching TRBD1. In germline, CDR1 is SGHRS, CDR2 YFSETQ. This CDR3 is built from 15 residues. V lost 2 bases, J lost 4 bases, and 4 bases stayed unmatched. The CDR3 sequence is CASSLGQGTTGELFF. The CDR3 bases are TGCGCCAGCAGCTTAGGACAGGGCACCACCGGGGAGCTGTTTTTT.

The rearrangement joins TRBV9 to TRBJ2-5; D unclear. Germline loops: CDR1 SGDLS, CDR2 YYNGEE. Trimming stripped 4 bases from V and 6 bases from J, with 19 bases between. The CDR3 totals 15 residues. The CDR3 reads CASSLGGVISQTQYF. CDR3 sequence (DNA): TGTGCCAGCAGCCTAGGCGGCGTTATTAGTCAGACCCAGTACTTC. Together with reference TRBV9 and TRBJ2-5, the CDR3 gives the full variable domain: DSGVTQTPKHLITATGQRVTLRCSPRSGDLSVYWYQQSLDQGLQFLIQYYNGEERAKGNILERFSAQQFPDLHSELNLSSLELGDSALYFCASSLGGVISQTQYFGPGTRLLVL.

V and J are TRBV30 and TRBJ2-7, with 8 bases identical to TRBD1. V was clipped by 1 base and J by 4 bases; unmatched bases: 9. This CDR3 comprises 15 residues. From germline, CDR1 is GTSNPN and CDR2 SVGIG (reference sequence). CDR3 DNA sequence: TGTGCCTGGAGTGATGGGACAGGAGGGGTTTACGAGCAGTACTTC. As protein: CAWSDGTGGVYEQYF.

This clone was counted a single time. V gene TRBV5-1 combines with J gene TRBJ2-2; 11 bases are shared with TRBD1. This CDR3 spans 17 amino acids. The germline V gene encodes CDR1 SGHRS and CDR2 YFSETQ. The V segment lost 4 bases and the J segment 0 bases; nucleotides outside the gene matches: 5. The CDR3 reads CASSHRTGGANTGELFF. In DNA, the CDR3 is TGCGCCAGCAGCCACCGGACAGGGGGCGCGAACACCGGGGAGCTGTTTTTT.

CDR3 residues: CASSTAGTGGRYEQYF. The CDR3, as DNA: TGTGCCAGCAGCACCGCCGGGACAGGGGGCAGGTACGAGCAGTACTTC. The rearrangement links TRBV28 to TRBJ2-7, with TRBD1 matching over 12 bases. Looked up from germline, CDR1 is MDHEN and CDR2 is SYDVKM. The ends lost 6 bases at V and 4 bases at J; junction bases unmatched: 10. The CDR3 loop spans 16 amino acids.

The chain combines TRBV5-1 with TRBJ2-3; tentatively, D is TRBD1 (5 bases). Trimming cost V 0 bases and J 0 bases, with 14 bases left between them. CDR1 is SGHRS, CDR2 YFSETQ, per germline. CDR3 length: 17 residues. CDR3 loop: CASSLEGVKGSTDTQYF. In nucleotides, the CDR3 is TGCGCCAGCAGCTTGGAGGGTGTTAAGGGGAGCACAGATACGCAGTATTTT.

The genes are TRBV11-2 and TRBJ1-2, with TRBD1 matching over 8 bases. Per the germline V gene, CDR1 is SGHAT and CDR2 is FQNNGV. The CDR3 runs 15 residues. Trimming cost V 0 bases and J 6 bases; bases outside gene matches: 6. DNA of the CDR3: TGTGCCAGCAGCTTAGATCCGGGGACAGGCCATGGCTACACCTTC. Encoded protein: CASSLDPGTGHGYTF.